Below are 18 T cell receptor beta chains sequenced from a single sample in a study of blood T cell repertoires in COVID-19. Sequenced by immunoSEQ multiplex PCR; TCRdb stores in-frame clones only, minus some. This sample has 220,000 or so clones, with around 83% found just once. The sequenced sample was peripheral blood. Receptors were obtained from an elderly woman with COVID-19, enrolled during active disease.

V gene TRBV18 combines with J gene TRBJ2-7, with TRBD1 matching 8 bases. Trimming cost V 2 bases and J 5 bases; bases outside gene matches: 11. CDR3 size: 16 residues. Per germline, CDR1 KGHSH and CDR2 LQKENI. DNA for the CDR3: TGTGCCAGCTCACCAACAGGGGGAATTCCCCTCAACGAGCAGTACTTC. Amino acids: CASSPTGGIPLNEQYF.

V is TRBV28 and J is TRBJ1-3; weak D call: TRBD1 (6 bases). Trimming pared 3 bases from V and 0 bases from J, leaving 9 bases between. Germline assignment: CDR1 MDHEN and CDR2 SYDVKM. This CDR3 is built from 15 residues. CDR3 protein: CASSFSRGSGNTIYF. CDR3 bases: TGTGCCAGCAGTTTTTCCAGGGGCTCTGGAAACACCATATATTTT.

V and J are TRBV3-1 (or the pseudogene TRBV3-2) and TRBJ1-2; TRBD1 aligns across 7 bases. This CDR3 has 16 residues. CDR1 is LGHDT, CDR2 YNNKEL, per germline (reference sequence). Trimming took 3 bases from V and 0 from J; bases not matched to a gene: 7. CDR3: CASSHRQGVANYGYTF. As DNA, the CDR3 is TGTGCCAGCAGCCATAGGCAGGGGGTAGCTAACTATGGCTACACCTTC.

This sequence joins TRBV27 and TRBJ1-1; 7 nucleotides align to TRBD1. This CDR3 spans 11 amino acids. With V trimmed by 8 bases and J by 10 bases, 7 bases remained unmatched. The germline V gene has CDR1 MNHEY and CDR2 SMNVEV (reference sequence). This CDR3 is CASFRDRLAFF. As DNA, the CDR3 is TGTGCCAGCTTCCGGGACAGATTAGCTTTCTTT.

The V call is TRBV6-5, the J call TRBJ1-2, with D tentatively TRBD1 (5 bases). Trimming cost V 6 bases and J 3 bases, with 11 bases left between them. The CDR3 covers 13 residues. Looked up from germline, CDR1 is MNHEY and CDR2 is SVGAGI. The CDR3, as DNA: TGTGCCAGCAGAGGGACTAGGGACTATGGCTACACCTTC. This gives the protein CASRGTRDYGYTF.

The chain employs TRBV5-1 and TRBJ1-6, with TRBD1 matching over 7 bases. This CDR3 comprises 15 residues. Unmatched junction bases numbered 4, after V lost 0 bases and J lost 7 bases. Germline loops: CDR1 SGHRS, CDR2 YFSETQ. The CDR3 sequence: CASSLAGRGNSPLHF. CDR3 coding DNA: TGCGCCAGCAGCTTGGCCGGCAGGGGGAATTCACCCCTCCACTTT.

The chain recombines TRBV3-1 (or the pseudogene TRBV3-2) with TRBJ1-5; 7 positions match TRBD1. Germline loops: CDR1 LGHDT, CDR2 YNNKEL (reference sequence). The CDR3 loop spans 13 amino acids. J gave up 5 bases and V 5 bases, and 3 bases lay outside the gene matches. This CDR3 reads CASSVDRDQPQHF. CDR3 DNA: TGTGCCAGCAGCGTCGACAGGGATCAGCCCCAGCATTTT.

CDR3 DNA: TGTGCCAGCAGCTTCCGTCGGGGGGCCGGGGTAGATACGCAGTATTTT. Protein: CASSFRRGAGVDTQYF. V is TRBV11-3 and J is TRBJ2-3; possibly TRBD2 for D (7 bases). Germline V CDR1 and CDR2: SGHNT, YENEEA. The CDR3 runs 16 residues. The ends were cut back, 3 bases at V and 5 bases at J, with 18 bases in the middle.

The J gene is TRBJ2-1, the V gene TRBV7-2, with unresolved D. CDR1 and CDR2 (germline): SGHTA, FQGNSA. V was pared by 5 bases and J by 5 bases, with 16 bases between. There are 15 residues in the CDR3. The chain's CDR3 is CASSPLGLGDNEQFF. CDR3 in DNA: TGTGCCAGCAGCCCCCTCGGTTTAGGAGACAATGAGCAGTTCTTC. Using reference TRBV7-2 and TRBJ2-1 for the parts outside the CDR3, the full variable domain is GAGVSQSPSNKVTEKGKDVELRCDPISGHTALYWYRQSLGQGLEFLIYFQGNSAPDKSGLPSDRFSAERTGGSVSTLTIQRTQQEDSAVYLCASSPLGLGDNEQFFGPGTRLTVL.

V usage is TRBV7-9 and J usage is TRBJ1-4, with D perhaps matching TRBD1 (5 bases). The CDR3 runs to 16 residues. The germline CDR1 and CDR2 sequences are SEHNR and FQNEAQ (reference sequence). V dropped 1 base and J dropped 5 bases, with 14 bases sitting between them. The CDR3 sequence is CASSLVYRNANEKLFF. CDR3 nucleotide sequence: TGTGCCAGCAGCTTAGTATACAGGAACGCAAATGAAAAACTGTTTTTT.

The J gene is TRBJ2-3, the V gene TRBV5-1; possible D gene TRBD2, 6 bases. The CDR3 is 14 amino acids. V was clipped by 4 bases and J by 5 bases, with 14 bases between them. Germline CDR1 reads SGHRS; CDR2 reads YFSETQ. CDR3 loop: CASSPGLRGDTQYF. In DNA, the CDR3 is TGCGCCAGCAGCCCGGGACTCCGAGGAGATACGCAGTATTTT.

The rearrangement uses TRBV5-1 and TRBJ2-5; 8 nucleotides line up with TRBD2. V shed 3 bases, J shed 3 bases, and the junction held 7 bases outside the gene matches. CDR3 length equals 15 residues. Germline V lookup: CDR1 SGHRS, CDR2 YFSETQ. CDR3 bases: TGCGCCAGCAGCTCAGGGACTAGGGGGAAAGAGACCCAGTACTTC. Protein sequence: CASSSGTRGKETQYF. Full variable domain (rest looked up from reference TRBV5-1 and TRBJ2-5): KAGVTQTPRYLIKTRGQQVTLSCSPISGHRSVSWYQQTPGQGLQFLFEYFSETQRNKGNFPGRFSGRQFSNSRSEMNVSTLELGDSALYLCASSSGTRGKETQYFGPGTRLLVL.

The rearrangement uses TRBV7-3 and TRBJ2-5; 9 bases fit TRBD1. Germline loops: CDR1 SGHTA, CDR2 FQGTGA. With 5 bases clipped from V and 5 bases from J, the junction kept 9 bases outside the gene matches. This CDR3 has 15 residues. The CDR3 coding sequence is TGTGCCAGCAGCCCTGGACAGGGGTTAAAGGAGACCCAGTACTTC. As protein: CASSPGQGLKETQYF.

The V call is TRBV19, the J call TRBJ1-5; D is ambiguous. With 4 bases removed from V and 1 base from J, the gap between germline ends came to 11 bases. The germline gives CDR1 LNHDA, CDR2 SQIVND (reference sequence). The CDR3 has 15 amino acids. CDR3 DNA: TGTGCCAGTAGTAAAAGAGGGTACAGCAATCAGCCCCAGCATTTT. Translated: CASSKRGYSNQPQHF. Looking up the rest from reference TRBV19 and TRBJ1-5 gives the full variable domain: DGGITQSPKYLFRKEGQNVTLSCEQNLNHDAMYWYRQDPGQGLRLIYYSQIVNDFQKGDIAEGYSVSREKKESFPLTVTSAQKNPTAFYLCASSKRGYSNQPQHFGDGTRLSIL.

The chain couples TRBV7-9 to TRBJ2-5, with 10 bases fitting TRBD1. Per the germline V gene, CDR1 is SEHNR and CDR2 is FQNEAQ (reference sequence). Trimming cost V 3 bases and J 5 bases; bases outside gene matches: 6. This CDR3 spans 15 amino acids. This CDR3 reads CASSFPGQGFETQYF. DNA for the CDR3: TGTGCCAGCAGCTTTCCGGGACAGGGGTTCGAGACCCAGTACTTC.

The gene calls are TRBV15 and TRBJ2-7; TRBD1 aligns across 8 bases. Trimming cost V 2 bases and J 2 bases; bases outside gene matches: 8. Germline lookup yields CDR1 LNHNV and CDR2 YYDKDF (reference sequence). This CDR3 is built from 16 residues. The CDR3 loop reads CATSRMGTGGTYEQYF. CDR3 in DNA: TGTGCCACCAGCAGAATGGGTACAGGGGGAACCTACGAGCAGTACTTC.

The V gene is TRBV5-4, the J gene TRBJ2-7, with TRBD2 matching 10 bases. V was pared by 0 bases and J by 0 bases, with 9 bases of the junction left unmatched. Germline CDR1 and CDR2: SGHNT and YYREEE (reference sequence). This CDR3 contains 18 residues. Written as DNA, the CDR3 is TGTGCCAGCAGCTTGGGTGGTAGCGGGGGGATAAGCTCCTACGAGCAGTACTTC. Its protein product is CASSLGGSGGISSYEQYF. The whole variable domain, remainder taken from reference TRBV5-4 and TRBJ2-7, is ETGVTQSPTHLIKTRGQQVTLRCSSQSGHNTVSWYQQALGQGPQFIFQYYREEENGRGNFPPRFSGLQFPNYSSELNVNALELDDSALYLCASSLGGSGGISSYEQYFGPGTRLTVT.

This sequence joins TRBV19 and TRBJ2-3; perhaps TRBD1 as D (5 bases). The CDR3 covers 15 residues. Trimming shortened V by 5 bases and J by 0 bases, and 12 bases separated the two germline ends. The germline V gene encodes CDR1 LNHDA and CDR2 SQIVND (reference sequence). CDR3 DNA sequence: TGTGCCAGTAGTTTCCGACAGTCTAGCACAGATACGCAGTATTTT. Translating gives CASSFRQSSTDTQYF.